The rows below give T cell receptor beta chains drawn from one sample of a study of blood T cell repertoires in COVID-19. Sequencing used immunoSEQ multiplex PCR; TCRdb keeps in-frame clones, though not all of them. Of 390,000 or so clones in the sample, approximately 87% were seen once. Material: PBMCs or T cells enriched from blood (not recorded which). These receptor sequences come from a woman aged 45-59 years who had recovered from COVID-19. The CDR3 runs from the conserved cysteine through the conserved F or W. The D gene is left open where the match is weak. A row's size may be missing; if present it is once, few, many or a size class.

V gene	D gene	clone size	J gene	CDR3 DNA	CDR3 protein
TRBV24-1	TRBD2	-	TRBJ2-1	TGTGCCACCCAGCGGGGGGGCCTAAATGAGCAGTTCTTC	CATQRGGLNEQFF
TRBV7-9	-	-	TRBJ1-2	TGTGCCAGCAGCCCCGAGGGTCTGATTCACACCTTC	CASSPEGLIHTF
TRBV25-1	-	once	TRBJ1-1	TGTGCCAGCACCACCGCAAAGGGAGTAAACACTGAAGCTTTCTTT	CASTTAKGVNTEAFF
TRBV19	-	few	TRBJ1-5	TGTGCCAGCTTAGGGGTAACTCAGCCCCAGCATTTT	CASLGVTQPQHF
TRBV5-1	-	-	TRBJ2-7	TGCGCCAGCAGCTTGGTCCCGGGTTTTGGCTACGAGCAGTACTTC	CASSLVPGFGYEQYF
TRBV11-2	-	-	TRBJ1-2	TGTGCCAGCAGTCACTCCAGGGACTATGGCTACACCTTC	CASSHSRDYGYTF
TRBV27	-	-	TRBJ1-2	TGTGCCAGCAGGCAGGGAAAATATGGCTACACCTTC	CASRQGKYGYTF
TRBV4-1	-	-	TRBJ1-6	TGCGCCAGCAGCCAAGTCCCCGAGAATTATAATTCACCCCTCCACTTT	CASSQVPENYNSPLHF
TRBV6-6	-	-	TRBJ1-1	TGTGCCAGCAGTTTAGAGATTACAGGACCGAACACTGAAGCTTTCTTT	CASSLEITGPNTEAFF
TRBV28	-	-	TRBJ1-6	TGTGCCAGCAGTTTACCTGGGCAGAACTCACCCCTCCACTTT	CASSLPGQNSPLHF
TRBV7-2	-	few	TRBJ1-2	TGTGCCAGCAGCTTCGGGGGGAGGGAGTATGGCTACACCTTC	CASSFGGREYGYTF
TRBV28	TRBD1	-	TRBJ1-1	TGTGCCAGCAGAACAGGGGTGACTGAAGCTTTCTTT	CASRTGVTEAFF
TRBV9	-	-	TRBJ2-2	TGTGCCAGCAGCCGCAAAAGCCAGACAGGACGTCTAGGGGAGCTGTTTTTT	CASSRKSQTGRLGELFF
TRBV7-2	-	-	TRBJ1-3	TGTGCCAGCAGCTTTTCAGGAGGAAACACCATATATTTT	CASSFSGGNTIYF
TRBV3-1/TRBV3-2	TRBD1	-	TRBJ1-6	TGTGCCAGTAGAACAGGGGAAACCTATAATTCACCCCTCCACTTT	CASRTGETYNSPLHF
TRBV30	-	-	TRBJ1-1	TGTGCCTGGAGCCGAAACATGAACACTGAAGCTTTCTTT	CAWSRNMNTEAFF
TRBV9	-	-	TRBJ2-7	TGTGCCAGCAGCGTAGATCTGGGGAGCCTGGGGAGCCACGAGCAGTACTTC	CASSVDLGSLGSHEQYF
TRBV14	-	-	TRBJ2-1	TGTGCCAGCAGCCTCGGGGGTGAGCAGTTCTTC	CASSLGGEQFF
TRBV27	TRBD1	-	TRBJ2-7	TGTGCCAGCAGTTTATTTGTTGGGACAGGGAGCTCCTACGAGCAGTACTTC	CASSLFVGTGSSYEQYF
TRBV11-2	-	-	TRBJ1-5	TGTGCCAGCAGCTTAAGGGAGAATCAGCCCCAGCATTTT	CASSLRENQPQHF
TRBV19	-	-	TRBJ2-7	TGTGCCAGTAGCCAGGGAACGCTTACCTACGAGCAGTACTTC	CASSQGTLTYEQYF
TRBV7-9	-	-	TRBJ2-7	TGTGCCAGCAGCTTAGTGAGGGATTCCTACGAGCAGTACTTC	CASSLVRDSYEQYF
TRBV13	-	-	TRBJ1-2	TGTGCCAGCAGCCACCGCCCGGTACCCCCTAACTATGGCTACACCTTC	CASSHRPVPPNYGYTF
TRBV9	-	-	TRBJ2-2	TGTGCCAGCAGCGTAGGAGGTAATAGCGGACGACCGAACACCGGGGAGCTGTTTTTT	CASSVGGNSGRPNTGELFF
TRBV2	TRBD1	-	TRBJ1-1	TGTGCCAGCAGTGCCGGGACAGGGCTCTACACTGAAGCTTTCTTT	CASSAGTGLYTEAFF
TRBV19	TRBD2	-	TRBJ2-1	TGTGCCAGTAGTATAGATCACCCTCAGCCAGCGGGGGTCTACAATGAGCAGTTCTTC	CASSIDHPQPAGVYNEQFF
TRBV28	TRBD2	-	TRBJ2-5	TGTGCCAGCAGCGGGAGCGGGGGACAAGAGACCCAGTACTTC	CASSGSGGQETQYF
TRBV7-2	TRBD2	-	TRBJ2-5	TGTGCCAGCAGCCTAGCGGGGGGGCGAGAGACCCAGTACTTC	CASSLAGGRETQYF
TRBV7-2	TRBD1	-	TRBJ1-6	TGTGCCAGCAGCTTTATGACAGGGCAACACGCTTCACCCCTCCACTTT	CASSFMTGQHASPLHF
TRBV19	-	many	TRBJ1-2	TGTGCCAGTAGTATAGACAGGGGTGGCTACACCTTC	CASSIDRGGYTF
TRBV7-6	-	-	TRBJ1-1	TGTGCCAGCAGCTTAGGATCCGGGGGAATGAACACTGAAGCTTTCTTT	CASSLGSGGMNTEAFF
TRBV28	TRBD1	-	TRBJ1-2	TGTGCCAGCAGCTACCCTAGGACAGGGGTTGTCATGGGCTACACCTTC	CASSYPRTGVVMGYTF
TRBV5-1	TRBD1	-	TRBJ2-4	TGCGCCAGCAGCTCTCGGACAGGGGGGAACATTCAGTACTTC	CASSSRTGGNIQYF
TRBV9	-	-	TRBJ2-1	TGTGCCAGCAGCGAGTTAGGGACACCCGCCAATGAGCAGTTCTTC	CASSELGTPANEQFF
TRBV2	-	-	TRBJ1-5	TGTGCCAGCAGTGAAGGAACATATAGCAATCAGCCCCAGCATTTT	CASSEGTYSNQPQHF
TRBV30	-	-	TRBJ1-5	TGTGCCTGGAGTGCCCCGAATCAGCCCCAGCATTTT	CAWSAPNQPQHF
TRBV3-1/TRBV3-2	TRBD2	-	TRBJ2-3	TGTGCCAGCAGCCCCTACTCCAGGGAGCGGGGGGGCACAGATACGCAGTATTTT	CASSPYSRERGGTDTQYF
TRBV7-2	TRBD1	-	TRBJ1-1	TGTGCCAGCAGCTTCGGGACAGGGTTTTTCGCTGAAGCTTTCTTT	CASSFGTGFFAEAFF
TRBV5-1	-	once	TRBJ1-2	TGCGCCAGCAGCTTGGTTGGCTCCGAGGACTATGGCTACACCTTC	CASSLVGSEDYGYTF
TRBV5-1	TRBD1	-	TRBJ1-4	TGCGCCAGCAGCGTTACCGGGACAGAGAATGAAAAACTGTTTTTT	CASSVTGTENEKLFF
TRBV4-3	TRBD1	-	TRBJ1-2	TGCGCCAGCAGCCAAGATAGGACAGGGGTAGGCTATGGCTACACCTTC	CASSQDRTGVGYGYTF
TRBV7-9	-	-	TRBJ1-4	TGTGCCAGCAGCCATAGTGGAGTTGCAACTAATGAAAAACTGTTTTTT	CASSHSGVATNEKLFF
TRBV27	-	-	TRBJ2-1	TGTGCCAGCAGGGGAGGCAGCTACTACAATGAGCAGTTCTTC	CASRGGSYYNEQFF
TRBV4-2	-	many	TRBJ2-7	TGTGCCAGCAGCCCCTATGCGGCAGGGGAAGGCTACGAGCAGTACTTC	CASSPYAAGEGYEQYF
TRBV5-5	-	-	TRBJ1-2	TGTGCCAGCAGCTTGAGGGAAGGACTTGGCTACACCTTC	CASSLREGLGYTF
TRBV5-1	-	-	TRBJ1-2	TGCGCCAGCAACAGCGGAGGCTATGGCTACACCTTC	CASNSGGYGYTF
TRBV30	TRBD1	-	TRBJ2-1	TGTGCCTGGAGCAAGCCCGGGACAGGGGGCTACAATGAGCAGTTCTTC	CAWSKPGTGGYNEQFF
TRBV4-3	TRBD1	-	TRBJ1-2	TGCGCCAGCAGCCAAGATACTGGGACAGGGGCATCACTTGGCTATGGCTACACCTTC	CASSQDTGTGASLGYGYTF
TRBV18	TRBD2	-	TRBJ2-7	TGTGCCAGCTCACCAGGGACTAGCTCCTACGAGCAGTACTTC	CASSPGTSSYEQYF
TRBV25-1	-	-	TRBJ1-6	TGTGCCAGCGGCCAGTATAATTCACCCCTCCACTTT	CASGQYNSPLHF
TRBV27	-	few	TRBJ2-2	TGTGCCAGCACAACAACCTCCGGGGAGCTGTTTTTT	CASTTTSGELFF
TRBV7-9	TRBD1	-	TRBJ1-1	TGTGCCAGCAGCTTAGAGGGGGCTCCGAGCACTGAAGCTTTCTTT	CASSLEGAPSTEAFF
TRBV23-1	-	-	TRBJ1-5	TGCGCCAGCTCCTCCTTTGGGTTACGGGAATATAGCAATCAGCCCCAGCATTTT	CASSSFGLREYSNQPQHF
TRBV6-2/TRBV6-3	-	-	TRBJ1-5	TGTGCCAGCAGTGGTCCCGGGCGGACACATAGCAATCAGCCCCAGCATTTT	CASSGPGRTHSNQPQHF
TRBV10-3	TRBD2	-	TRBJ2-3	TGTGCCATTAGGACTAGCGGGGGTGCAGATACGCAGTATTTT	CAIRTSGGADTQYF
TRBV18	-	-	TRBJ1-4	TGTGCCAGCTCAACCGGGACACCCTCAACTAATGAAAAACTGTTTTTT	CASSTGTPSTNEKLFF
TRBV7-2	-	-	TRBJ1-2	TGTGCCAGCAGCTTAGATCGAGGGTTCAGGGGAGGCTACACCTTC	CASSLDRGFRGGYTF
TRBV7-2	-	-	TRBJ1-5	TGTGCCAGCAGCTTAGGGTCAGGGATGGATCAGCCCCAGCATTTT	CASSLGSGMDQPQHF